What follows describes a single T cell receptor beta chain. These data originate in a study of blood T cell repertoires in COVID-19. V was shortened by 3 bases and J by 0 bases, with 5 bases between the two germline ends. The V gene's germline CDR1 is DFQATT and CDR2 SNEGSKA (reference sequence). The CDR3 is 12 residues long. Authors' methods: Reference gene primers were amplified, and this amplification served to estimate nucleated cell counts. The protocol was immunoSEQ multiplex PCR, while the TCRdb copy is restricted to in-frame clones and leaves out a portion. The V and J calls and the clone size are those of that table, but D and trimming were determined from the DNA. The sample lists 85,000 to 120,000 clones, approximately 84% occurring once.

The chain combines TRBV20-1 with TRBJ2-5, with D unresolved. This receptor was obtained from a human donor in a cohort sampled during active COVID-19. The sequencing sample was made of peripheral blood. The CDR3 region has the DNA TGCAGTGCTAGTTACTACCAAGAGACCCAGTACTTC. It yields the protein CSASYYQETQYF.